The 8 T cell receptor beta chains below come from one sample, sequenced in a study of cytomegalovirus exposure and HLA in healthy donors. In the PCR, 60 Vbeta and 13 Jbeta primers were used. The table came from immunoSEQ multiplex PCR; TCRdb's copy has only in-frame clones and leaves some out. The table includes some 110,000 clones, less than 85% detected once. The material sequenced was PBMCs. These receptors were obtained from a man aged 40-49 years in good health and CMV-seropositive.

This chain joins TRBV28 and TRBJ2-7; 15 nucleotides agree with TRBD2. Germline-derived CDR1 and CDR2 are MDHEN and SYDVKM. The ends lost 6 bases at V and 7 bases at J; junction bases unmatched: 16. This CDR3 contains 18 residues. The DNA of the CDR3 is TGTGCCAGCAGGCTCGGACTAGCGGGGGGGCGTGGGGAGGGGGAGCAGTACTTC. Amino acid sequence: CASRLGLAGGRGEGEQYF. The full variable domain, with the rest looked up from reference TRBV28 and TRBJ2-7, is DVKVTQSSRYLVKRTGEKVFLECVQDMDHENMFWYRQDPGLGLRLIYFSYDVKMKEKGDIPEGYSVSREKKERFSLILESASTNQTSMYLCASRLGLAGGRGEGEQYFGPGTRLTVT.

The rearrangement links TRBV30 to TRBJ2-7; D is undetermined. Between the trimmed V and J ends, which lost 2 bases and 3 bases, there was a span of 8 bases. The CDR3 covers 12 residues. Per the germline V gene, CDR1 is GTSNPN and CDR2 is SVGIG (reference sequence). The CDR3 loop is CAWSRSVYEQYF. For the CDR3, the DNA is TGTGCCTGGAGTCGATCGGTCTACGAGCAGTACTTC.

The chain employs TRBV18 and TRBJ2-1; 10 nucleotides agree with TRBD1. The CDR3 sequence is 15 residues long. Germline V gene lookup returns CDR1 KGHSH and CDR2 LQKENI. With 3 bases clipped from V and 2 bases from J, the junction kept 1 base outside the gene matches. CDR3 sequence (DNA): TGTGCCAGCTCACCGGGACAGGGGACCTACAATGAGCAGTTCTTC. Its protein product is CASSPGQGTYNEQFF.

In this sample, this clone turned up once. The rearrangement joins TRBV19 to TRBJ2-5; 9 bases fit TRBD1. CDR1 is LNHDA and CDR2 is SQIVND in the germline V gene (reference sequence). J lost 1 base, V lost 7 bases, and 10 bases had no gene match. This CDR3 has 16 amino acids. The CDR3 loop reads CASTLGTGPPQETQYF. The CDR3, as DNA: TGTGCCAGTACTTTGGGGACAGGGCCCCCCCAAGAGACCCAGTACTTC. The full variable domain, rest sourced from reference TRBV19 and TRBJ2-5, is DGGITQSPKYLFRKEGQNVTLSCEQNLNHDAMYWYRQDPGQGLRLIYYSQIVNDFQKGDIAEGYSVSREKKESFPLTVTSAQKNPTAFYLCASTLGTGPPQETQYFGPGTRLLVL.

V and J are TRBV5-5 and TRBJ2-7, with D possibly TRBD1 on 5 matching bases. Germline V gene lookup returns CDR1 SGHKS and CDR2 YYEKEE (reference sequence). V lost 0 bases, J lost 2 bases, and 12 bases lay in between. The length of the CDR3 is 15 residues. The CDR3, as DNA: TGTGCCAGCAGCTTGGGGGCAGGGATTCCCTACGAGCAGTACTTC. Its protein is CASSLGAGIPYEQYF.

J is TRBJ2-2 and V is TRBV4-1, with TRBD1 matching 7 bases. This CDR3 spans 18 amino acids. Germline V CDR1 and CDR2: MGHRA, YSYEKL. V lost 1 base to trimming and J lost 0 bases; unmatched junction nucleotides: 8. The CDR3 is CASSQVLLTGTNTGELFF. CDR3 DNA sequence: TGCGCCAGCAGCCAAGTTCTTTTGACAGGGACGAACACCGGGGAGCTGTTTTTT.

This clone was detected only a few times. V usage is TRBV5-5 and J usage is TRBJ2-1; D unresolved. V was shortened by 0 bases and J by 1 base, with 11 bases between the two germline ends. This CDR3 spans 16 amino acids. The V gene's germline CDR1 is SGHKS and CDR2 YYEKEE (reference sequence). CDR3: CASSLGPETSYNEQFF. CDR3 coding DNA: TGTGCCAGCAGCTTGGGTCCCGAGACTTCCTACAATGAGCAGTTCTTC.

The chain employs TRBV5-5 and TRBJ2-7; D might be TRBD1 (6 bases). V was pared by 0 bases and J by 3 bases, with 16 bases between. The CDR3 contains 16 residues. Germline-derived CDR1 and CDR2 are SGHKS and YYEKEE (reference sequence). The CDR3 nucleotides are TGTGCCAGCAGCTTGGGACAGGCCCAGGGACGCTACGAGCAGTACTTC. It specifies CASSLGQAQGRYEQYF.